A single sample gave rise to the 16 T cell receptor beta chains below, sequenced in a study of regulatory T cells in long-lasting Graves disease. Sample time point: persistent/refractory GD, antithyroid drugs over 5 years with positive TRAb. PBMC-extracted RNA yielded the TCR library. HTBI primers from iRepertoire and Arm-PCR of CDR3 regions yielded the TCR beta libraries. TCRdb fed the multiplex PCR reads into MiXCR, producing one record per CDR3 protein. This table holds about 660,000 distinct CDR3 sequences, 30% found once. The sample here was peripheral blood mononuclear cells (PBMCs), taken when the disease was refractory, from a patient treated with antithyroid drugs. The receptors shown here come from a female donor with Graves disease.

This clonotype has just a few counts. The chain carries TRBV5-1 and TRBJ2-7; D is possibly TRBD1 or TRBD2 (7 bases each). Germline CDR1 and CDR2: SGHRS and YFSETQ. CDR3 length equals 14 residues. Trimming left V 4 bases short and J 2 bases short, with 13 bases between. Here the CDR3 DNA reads TGCGCCAGCAGCACCCAGGGGGGGACCTACGAGCAGTACTTC. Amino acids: CASSTQGGTYEQYF. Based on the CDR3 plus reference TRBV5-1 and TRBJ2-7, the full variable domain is KAGVTQTPRYLIKTRGQQVTLSCSPISGHRSVSWYQQTPGQGLQFLFEYFSETQRNKGNFPGRFSGRQFSNSRSEMNVSTLELGDSALYLCASSTQGGTYEQYFGPGTRLTVT.

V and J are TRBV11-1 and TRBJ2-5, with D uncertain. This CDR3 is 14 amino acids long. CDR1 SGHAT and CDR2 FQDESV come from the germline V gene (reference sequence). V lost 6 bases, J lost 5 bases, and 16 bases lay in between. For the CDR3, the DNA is TGTGCCAGCAGTTCCACTCTTCCAGGCGAGACCCAGTACTTC. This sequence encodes CASSSTLPGETQYF.

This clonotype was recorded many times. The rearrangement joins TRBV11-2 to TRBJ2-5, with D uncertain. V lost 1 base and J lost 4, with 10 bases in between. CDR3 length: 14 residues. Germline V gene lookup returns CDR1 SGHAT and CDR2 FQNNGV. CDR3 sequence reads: CASSLVSGSETQYF. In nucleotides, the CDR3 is TGTGCCAGCAGCTTAGTATCTGGGTCAGAGACCCAGTACTTC. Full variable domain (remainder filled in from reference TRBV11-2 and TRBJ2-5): EAGVAQSPRYKIIEKRQSVAFWCNPISGHATLYWYQQILGQGPKLLIQFQNNGVVDDSQLPKDRFSAERLKGVDSTLKIQPAKLEDSAVYLCASSLVSGSETQYFGPGTRLLVL.

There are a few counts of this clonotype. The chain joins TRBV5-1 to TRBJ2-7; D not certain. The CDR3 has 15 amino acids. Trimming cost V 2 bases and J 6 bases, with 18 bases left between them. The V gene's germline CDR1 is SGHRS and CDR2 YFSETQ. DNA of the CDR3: TGCGCCAGCAGCTTTACCCTCGGGCAGGCTCTCGAGCAGTACTTC. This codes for CASSFTLGQALEQYF.

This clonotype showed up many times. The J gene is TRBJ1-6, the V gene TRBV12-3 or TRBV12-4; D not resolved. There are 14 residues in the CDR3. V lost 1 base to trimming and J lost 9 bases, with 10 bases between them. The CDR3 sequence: CASSLGLEASPLHF. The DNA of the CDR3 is TGTGCCAGCAGTTTAGGTCTGGAAGCTTCACCCCTCCACTTT.

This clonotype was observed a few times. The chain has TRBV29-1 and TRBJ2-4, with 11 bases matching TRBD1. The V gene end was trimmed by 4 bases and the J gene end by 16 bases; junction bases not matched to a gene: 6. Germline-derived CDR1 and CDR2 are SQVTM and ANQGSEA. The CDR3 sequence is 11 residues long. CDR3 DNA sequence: TGCAGCGTTGGGGACAGGGGGTCCAATTACTTC. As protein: CSVGDRGSNYF.

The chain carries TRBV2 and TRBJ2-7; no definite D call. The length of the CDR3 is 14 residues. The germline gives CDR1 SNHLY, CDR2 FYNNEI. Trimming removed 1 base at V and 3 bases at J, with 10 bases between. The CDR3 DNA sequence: TGTGCCAGCAGTGAAGAGCCAACCTACTACGAGCAGTACTTC. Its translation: CASSEEPTYYEQYF. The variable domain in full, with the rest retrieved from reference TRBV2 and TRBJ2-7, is EPEVTQTPSHQVTQMGQEVILRCVPISNHLYFYWYRQILGQKVEFLVSFYNNEISEKSEIFDDQFSVERPDGSNFTLKIRSTKLEDSAMYFCASSEEPTYYEQYFGPGTRLTVT.

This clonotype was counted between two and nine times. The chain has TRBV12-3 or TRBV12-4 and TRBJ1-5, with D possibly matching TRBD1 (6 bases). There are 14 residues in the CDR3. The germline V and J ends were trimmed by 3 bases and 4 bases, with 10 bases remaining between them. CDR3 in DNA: TGTGCCAGCAGTTTTTTTGGGACAAATCAGCCCCAGCATTTT. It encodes CASSFFGTNQPQHF.

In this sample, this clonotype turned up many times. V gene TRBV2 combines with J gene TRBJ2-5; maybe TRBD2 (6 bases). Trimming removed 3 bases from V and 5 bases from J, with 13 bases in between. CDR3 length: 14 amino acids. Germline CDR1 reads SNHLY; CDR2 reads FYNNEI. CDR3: CASSEGGVSETQYF. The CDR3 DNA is TGTGCCAGCAGTGAGGGGGGAGTTAGCGAGACCCAGTACTTC.

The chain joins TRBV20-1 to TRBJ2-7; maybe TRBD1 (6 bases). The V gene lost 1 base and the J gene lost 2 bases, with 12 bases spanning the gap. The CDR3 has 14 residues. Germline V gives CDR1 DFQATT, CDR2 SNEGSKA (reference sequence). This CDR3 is CSARARTAPYEQYF. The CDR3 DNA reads TGCAGTGCTAGAGCACGGACAGCCCCCTACGAGCAGTACTTC.

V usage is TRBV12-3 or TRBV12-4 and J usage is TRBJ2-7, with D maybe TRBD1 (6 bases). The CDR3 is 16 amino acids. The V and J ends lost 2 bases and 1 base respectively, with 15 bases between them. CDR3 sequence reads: CASSLSTGMPSYEQYF. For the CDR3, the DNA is TGTGCCAGCAGTTTATCTACAGGGATGCCGTCCTACGAGCAGTACTTC.

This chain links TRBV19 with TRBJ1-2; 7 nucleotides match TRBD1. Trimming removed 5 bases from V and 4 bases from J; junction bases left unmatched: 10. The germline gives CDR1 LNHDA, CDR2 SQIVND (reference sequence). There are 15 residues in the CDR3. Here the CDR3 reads CASSPTRQGPYGYTF. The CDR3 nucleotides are TGTGCCAGTAGTCCGACTCGACAGGGACCCTATGGCTACACCTTC.

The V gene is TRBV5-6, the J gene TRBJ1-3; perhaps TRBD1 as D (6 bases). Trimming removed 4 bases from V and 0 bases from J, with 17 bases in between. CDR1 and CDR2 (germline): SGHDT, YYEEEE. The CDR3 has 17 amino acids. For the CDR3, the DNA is TGTGCCAGCAGCGGGACTAGGGGCAGGGGCTCTGGAAACACCATATATTTT. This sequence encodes CASSGTRGRGSGNTIYF.

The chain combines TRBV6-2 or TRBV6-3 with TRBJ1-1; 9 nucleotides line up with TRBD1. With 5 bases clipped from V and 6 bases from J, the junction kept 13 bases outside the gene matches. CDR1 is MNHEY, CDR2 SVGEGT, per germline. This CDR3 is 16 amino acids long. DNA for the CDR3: TGTGCCAGCAGTGAATCCCACTGGGACAGGGTCGCTGAAGCTTTCTTT. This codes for CASSESHWDRVAEAFF.

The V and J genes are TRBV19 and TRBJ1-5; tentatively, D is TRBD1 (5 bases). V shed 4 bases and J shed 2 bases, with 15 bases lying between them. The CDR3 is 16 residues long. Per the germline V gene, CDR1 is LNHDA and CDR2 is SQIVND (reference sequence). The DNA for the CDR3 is TGTGCCAGTAGTACCAGTAGGGGTCAGGGCAATCAGCCCCAGCATTTT. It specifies CASSTSRGQGNQPQHF.

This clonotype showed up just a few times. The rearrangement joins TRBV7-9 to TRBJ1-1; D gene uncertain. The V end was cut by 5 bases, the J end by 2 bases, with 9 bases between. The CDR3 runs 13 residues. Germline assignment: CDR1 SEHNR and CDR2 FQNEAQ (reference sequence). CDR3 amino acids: CASSVNSNTEAFF. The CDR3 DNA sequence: TGTGCCAGCAGCGTAAACAGCAACACTGAAGCTTTCTTT. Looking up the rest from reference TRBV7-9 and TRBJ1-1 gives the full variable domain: DTGVSQNPRHKITKRGQNVTFRCDPISEHNRLYWYRQTLGQGPEFLTYFQNEAQLEKSRLLSDRFSAERPKGSFSTLEIQRTEQGDSAMYLCASSVNSNTEAFFGQGTRLTVV.